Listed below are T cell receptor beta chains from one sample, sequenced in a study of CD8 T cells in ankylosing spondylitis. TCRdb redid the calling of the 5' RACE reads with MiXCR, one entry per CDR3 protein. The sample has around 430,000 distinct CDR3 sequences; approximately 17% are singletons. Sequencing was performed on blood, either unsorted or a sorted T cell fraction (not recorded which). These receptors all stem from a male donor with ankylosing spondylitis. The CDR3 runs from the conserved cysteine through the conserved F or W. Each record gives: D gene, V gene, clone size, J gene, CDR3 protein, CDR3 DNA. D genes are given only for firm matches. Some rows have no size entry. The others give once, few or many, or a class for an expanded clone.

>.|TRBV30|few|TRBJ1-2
CAWSTANYGYTF
TGTGCCTGGAGTACAGCTAACTATGGCTACACCTTC
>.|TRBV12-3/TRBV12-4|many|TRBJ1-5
CASSLARRGSNQPQHF
TGTGCCAGCAGTTTAGCGCGCAGGGGAAGCAATCAGCCCCAGCATTTT
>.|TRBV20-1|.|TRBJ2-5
CSARDGDRIQETQYF
TGCAGTGCTAGAGACGGCGACAGGATCCAAGAGACCCAGTACTTC
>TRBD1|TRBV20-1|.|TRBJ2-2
CSARFRDRGFTGELFF
TGCAGTGCTAGATTCCGGGACAGGGGTTTCACCGGGGAGCTGTTTTTT
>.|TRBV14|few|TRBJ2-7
CASSQGGWRSEQYF
TGTGCCAGCAGCCAAGGAGGGTGGAGAAGCGAGCAGTACTTC
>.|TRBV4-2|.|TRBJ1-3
CASSQEWAAGNTIYF
TGTGCCAGCAGCCAAGAGTGGGCGGCGGGAAACACCATATATTTT
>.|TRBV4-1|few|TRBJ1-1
CASSLSGMRTEAFF
TGCGCCAGCAGCCTATCAGGGATGCGGACTGAAGCTTTCTTT
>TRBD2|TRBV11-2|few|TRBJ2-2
CASSSLSGGPNTGELFF
TGTGCCAGCAGCTCCCTAAGCGGGGGGCCTAACACCGGGGAGCTGTTTTTT
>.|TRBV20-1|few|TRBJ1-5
CSARGGNNINQPQHF
TGCAGTGCGAGGGGGGGAAACAATATCAATCAGCCCCAGCATTTT
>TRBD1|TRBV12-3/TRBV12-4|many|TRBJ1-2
CASSFGDRGSGYTF
TGTGCCAGCAGTTTCGGGGACAGGGGTAGCGGCTACACCTTC
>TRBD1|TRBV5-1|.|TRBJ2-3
CASSLGTGVLSTDTQYF
TGCGCCAGCAGCTTGGGGACAGGGGTCCTCTCCACAGATACGCAGTATTTT
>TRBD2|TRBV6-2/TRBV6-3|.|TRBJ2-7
CASRVLGSGVSYEQYF
TGTGCCAGCAGGGTCCTGGGTAGCGGGGTCTCCTACGAGCAGTACTTC
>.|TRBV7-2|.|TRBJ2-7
CASSLVGGREQYF
TGTGCCAGCAGCTTAGTTGGGGGTCGCGAGCAGTACTTC
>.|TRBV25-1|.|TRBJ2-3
CASSELGPDTQYF
TGTGCCAGCAGTGAATTAGGACCCGATACGCAGTATTTT
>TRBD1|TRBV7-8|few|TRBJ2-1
CASSSTRDSGDEQFF
TGTGCCAGCAGCTCGACCCGGGACAGCGGAGATGAGCAGTTCTTC
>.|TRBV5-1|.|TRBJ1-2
CASSLKNADGGYYGYTF
TGCGCCAGCAGCTTGAAGAATGCCGACGGCGGGTACTATGGCTACACCTTC
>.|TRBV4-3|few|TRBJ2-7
CASSQGGGVMTYEQYF
TGCGCCAGCAGCCAAGGGGGCGGGGTCATGACCTACGAGCAGTACTTC
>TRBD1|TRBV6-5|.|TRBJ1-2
CASSYQGAEGYTF
TGTGCCAGCAGTTACCAGGGGGCGGAGGGCTACACCTTC
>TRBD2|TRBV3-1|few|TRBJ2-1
CASSFSGRAYNEQFF
TGTGCCAGCAGCTTCAGCGGGAGGGCCTACAATGAGCAGTTCTTC
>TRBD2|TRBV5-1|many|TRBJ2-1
CASSLDGLAVIGEQFF
TGCGCCAGCAGCTTGGACGGACTAGCTGTTATCGGTGAGCAGTTCTTC
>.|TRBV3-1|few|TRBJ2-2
CASSQGPITGELFF
TGTGCCAGCAGCCAAGGGCCGATCACCGGGGAGCTGTTTTTT
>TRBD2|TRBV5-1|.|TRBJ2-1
CASSPGPRELNNEQFF
TGCGCCAGCAGCCCGGGCCCGCGGGAGCTGAACAATGAGCAGTTCTTC
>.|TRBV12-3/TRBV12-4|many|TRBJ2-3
CASRQLGGGDTQYF
TGTGCCAGCAGGCAACTTGGGGGAGGAGATACGCAGTATTTT
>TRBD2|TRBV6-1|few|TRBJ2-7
CASSPQTSGAGEQYF
TGTGCCAGCAGTCCCCAGACTAGCGGGGCCGGCGAGCAGTACTTC
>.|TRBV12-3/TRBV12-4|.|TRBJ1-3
CASSPDYSGNTIYF
TGTGCCAGCAGTCCCGATTACTCTGGAAACACCATATATTTT
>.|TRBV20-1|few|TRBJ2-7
CSARAPGSYEQYF
TGCAGTGCTAGGGCCCCCGGCTCGTACGAGCAGTACTTC
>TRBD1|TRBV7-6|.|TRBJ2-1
CASSPGTGVTLEQFF
TGTGCCAGCAGCCCCGGGACAGGGGTCACGCTTGAGCAGTTCTTC
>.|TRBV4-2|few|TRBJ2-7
CASSKGGVTYEQYF
TGTGCCAGCAGCAAAGGGGGGGTGACCTACGAGCAGTACTTC
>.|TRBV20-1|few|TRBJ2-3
CSARDGSPSTDTQYF
TGCAGTGCTAGAGATGGCAGCCCCAGCACAGATACGCAGTATTTT
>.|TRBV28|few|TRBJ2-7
CASSFSRVSSYEQYF
TGTGCCAGCAGTTTTTCGCGGGTTAGCTCCTACGAGCAGTACTTC
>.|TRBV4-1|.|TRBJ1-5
CASSQAPGTGNSNQPQHF
TGCGCCAGCAGCCAAGCACCCGGGACTGGGAATAGCAATCAGCCCCAGCATTTT
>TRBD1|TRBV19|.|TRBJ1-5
CASGRLKDRVQPQHF
TGTGCCAGTGGCCGTTTAAAGGACAGGGTTCAGCCCCAGCATTTT